This TCR beta chain is from a study of Ad26.COV2.S vaccination and SARS-CoV-2 variants. Study conclusions and caveats: Those who received the vaccine showed greater spike-specific TCR breadth than those given placebo.

Treatment described: roughly 20 received Ad26.COV2.S at low or high dose, single or two shots; roughly five received placebo; per-sample allocation not given. Vaccine and placebo recipients were sampled on day 63 after the first injection. The assay was immunoSEQ multiplex PCR, and TCRdb's table has in-frame clones only and misses some. The sample gives 350,000 to 450,000 clones, more than 75% of which show up once; 3% to 4% is in the top ten. Looked up from germline, CDR1 is LGHNA and CDR2 is YSLEER. This CDR3 contains 18 residues. V lost 1 base and J lost 6, with 19 bases in between. On this clone: Its target is not known.

This specimen was peripheral blood, taken in a trial of Ad26.COV2.S vaccine versus placebo. This clonotype was obtained from a person aged 18-65 years who received the Ad26.COV2.S COVID-19 vaccine or a placebo. This rearrangement joins TRBV4-3 to TRBJ1-6; D gene uncertain. The CDR3 spells CASSQAAEGQRVNSPLHF. Here the CDR3 DNA reads TGCGCCAGCAGCCAAGCGGCAGAGGGTCAGAGGGTTAATTCACCCCTCCACTTT.